The 20 T cell receptor beta chains below come from one sample, sequenced in a study of PD-1 blockade in classical Hodgkin lymphoma. Here immunoSEQ multiplex PCR was the method, and the copy in TCRdb shows in-frame clones only, minus some. Of about 50,000 clones in the sample, 90% were seen once. The time point is: cycle 4 day 1 (C4D1), after 6 weeks of nivolumab. All patients experienced relapse after autologous stem cell transplantation, and brentuximab vedotin exposure was variable. The sequencing used peripheral blood mononuclear cells (PBMCs), collected before the fourth cycle of nivolumab. Receptor source: a human donor with classical Hodgkin lymphoma.

The rearrangement uses TRBV7-6 and TRBJ1-1; a weak D match, TRBD1 (5 bases). V shed 5 bases and J shed 2 bases, with 15 bases lying between them. Germline CDR1 and CDR2: SGHVS and FNYEAQ. The CDR3 consists of 15 residues. This CDR3 reads CASSRGRRVNTEAFF. In DNA, the CDR3 is TGTGCCAGCAGCCGGGGACGACGGGTTAACACTGAAGCTTTCTTT.

The V and J genes are TRBV29-1 and TRBJ2-7; 15 nucleotides agree with TRBD2. The ends lost 3 bases at V and 2 bases at J; junction bases unmatched: 2. The CDR3 is made up of 15 amino acids. Germline CDR1 SQVTM, CDR2 ANQGSEA. CDR3 in DNA: TGCAGCGTTGAGGGACTAGCGGGAGGCCCCTACGAGCAGTACTTC. It translates to CSVEGLAGGPYEQYF.

In its sample, this clone was seen once. The chain has TRBV6-5 and TRBJ2-7; D is unclear. V shed 2 bases and J shed 2 bases, with 13 bases lying between them. The CDR3 runs to 15 residues. Per germline, CDR1 MNHEY and CDR2 SVGAGI. CDR3 loop: CASSYLWELTYEQYF. CDR3 coding DNA: TGTGCCAGCAGTTACCTGTGGGAATTGACCTACGAGCAGTACTTC.

The chain carries TRBV6-1 and TRBJ1-2, with a tentative D call TRBD1 (5 bases). V lost 5 bases and J lost 5, with 9 bases in between. The CDR3 extends over 12 amino acids. Germline V lookup: CDR1 MNHNS, CDR2 SASEGT. The CDR3 region is CASSSRQYGYTF. DNA for the CDR3: TGTGCCAGCAGTTCCCGACAGTATGGCTACACCTTC.

There are a few counts of this clone. This chain joins TRBV5-1 and TRBJ2-1; weak D call: TRBD2 (5 bases). The V gene's germline CDR1 is SGHRS and CDR2 YFSETQ. There are 14 residues in the CDR3. Trimming pared 4 bases from V and 3 bases from J, leaving 11 bases between. In nucleotides, the CDR3 is TGCGCCAGCAGCCGAGACTACATCTACAATGAGCAGTTCTTC. Amino acids: CASSRDYIYNEQFF.

The gene calls are TRBV11-3 and TRBJ1-1; D not certain. Germline values: CDR1 SGHNT, CDR2 YENEEA. This CDR3 has 15 amino acids. Trimming stripped 4 bases from V and 4 bases from J, with 16 bases between. The DNA for the CDR3 is TGTGCCAGCAGCTCCCGTGGCGGTTCCTCCACTGAAGCTTTCTTT. Its translation is CASSSRGGSSTEAFF.

The CDR3 here is CASSSQGALTEAFF. The DNA for the CDR3 is TGTGCCAGCAGTTCGCAGGGGGCGTTAACTGAAGCTTTCTTT. V usage is TRBV7-9 and J usage is TRBJ1-1; TRBD1 aligns across 8 bases. The CDR3 runs to 14 residues. V trimming: 6 bases; J trimming: 5 bases; junction bases outside the gene matches: 8. Germline CDR1 and CDR2: SEHNR and FQNEAQ (reference sequence).

This chain uses TRBV19 with TRBJ2-7; 10 bases agree with TRBD2. Germline-derived CDR1 and CDR2 are LNHDA and SQIVND (reference sequence). The trim removed 3 bases at V and 5 bases at J, leaving 4 bases unmatched. This CDR3 is 14 amino acids long. DNA for the CDR3: TGTGCCAGTAGTATGGGACTAGCGTTAGACGAGCAGTACTTC. This translates into CASSMGLALDEQYF.

This clone appeared once. Other DNA variants within this sample encode the same CDR3. This chain connects TRBV4-1 to TRBJ2-1; D ambiguous. This CDR3 has 11 residues. From germline, CDR1 is MGHRA and CDR2 YSYEKL. V was shortened by 4 bases and J by 5 bases, with 3 bases between the two germline ends. Here the CDR3 reads CASSLNNEQFF. The CDR3, as DNA: TGCGCCAGCAGCCTAAACAATGAGCAGTTCTTC.

The V and J genes are TRBV2 and TRBJ2-1, with a weak D call TRBD2 (6 bases). CDR1 and CDR2 (germline): SNHLY, FYNNEI. The CDR3 is 15 amino acids. The V and J ends lost 2 bases and 8 bases respectively, with 16 bases between them. Written as DNA, the CDR3 is TGTGCCAGCAGTGAACGTGCGGGATGGAGCTATGAGCAGTTCTTC. Amino acid sequence: CASSERAGWSYEQFF.

The chain uses TRBV30 and TRBJ2-7, with D tentatively TRBD1 (5 bases). V was shortened by 2 bases and J by 2 bases, with 10 bases between the two germline ends. This CDR3 is built from 13 residues. Germline loops: CDR1 GTSNPN, CDR2 SVGIG (reference sequence). The CDR3 nucleotides read TGTGCCTGGAGTCAGGGTGGGACCTACGAGCAGTACTTC. This codes for CAWSQGGTYEQYF. The complete variable domain, with remaining parts taken from reference TRBV30 and TRBJ2-7, reads SQTIHQWPATLVQPVGSPLSLECTVEGTSNPNLYWYRQAAGRGLQLLFYSVGIGQISSEVPQNLSASRPQDRQFILSSKKLLLSDSGFYLCAWSQGGTYEQYFGPGTRLTVT.

V is TRBV6-5 and J is TRBJ2-4; 9 nucleotides line up with TRBD2. The germline V gene has CDR1 MNHEY and CDR2 SVGAGI. Trimming cost V 3 bases and J 1 base; bases outside gene matches: 4. This CDR3 comprises 16 residues. CDR3 bases: TGTGCCAGCAGTTATGCGGGGGGGGCCGCCAAAAACATTCAGTACTTC. Encoded protein: CASSYAGGAAKNIQYF.

The chain combines TRBV7-9 with TRBJ2-3; possible D gene TRBD2, 6 bases. The V end lost 5 bases, the J end lost 3 bases, and 18 bases lay between the germline ends. This CDR3 contains 16 residues. In germline, CDR1 is SEHNR, CDR2 FQNEAQ (reference sequence). The CDR3 loop reads CASSLSRQRVTDTQYF. DNA of the CDR3: TGTGCCAGCAGCCTCTCGAGGCAGCGGGTGACAGATACGCAGTATTTT.

The J gene is TRBJ1-1, the V gene TRBV19; the D gene is possibly TRBD1 (5 bases). This CDR3 is 15 amino acids long. V was pared by 1 base and J by 4 bases, with 13 bases between. Germline-derived CDR1 and CDR2 are LNHDA and SQIVND (reference sequence). Here the CDR3 DNA reads TGTGCCAGTAGTATAGGATTAGGGGCACTCACTGAAGCTTTCTTT. Translating gives CASSIGLGALTEAFF.

V and J are TRBV30 and TRBJ2-1; D is unresolved. The CDR3 is made up of 10 amino acids. V was shortened by 0 bases and J by 10 bases, with 4 bases between the two germline ends. The germline V gene has CDR1 GTSNPN and CDR2 SVGIG (reference sequence). The CDR3 spells CAWSVEEQFF. The CDR3 DNA is TGTGCCTGGAGTGTTGAGGAGCAGTTCTTC.

The CDR3 sequence is CASSLSTWGWYGYTF. The CDR3 DNA is TGTGCCAGCAGTTTATCTACCTGGGGGTGGTATGGCTACACCTTC. The gene calls are TRBV27 and TRBJ1-2; tentative D call: TRBD1 (5 bases). CDR3 length equals 15 residues. Germline CDR1 reads MNHEY; CDR2 reads SMNVEV (reference sequence). V was pared by 0 bases and J by 5 bases, with 13 bases between.

This chain links TRBV5-1 with TRBJ2-7; D is possibly TRBD1 or TRBD2 (5 bases each). The V end lost 1 base, the J end lost 0 bases, and 20 bases lay between the germline ends. Looked up from germline, CDR1 is SGHRS and CDR2 is YFSETQ. The CDR3 length is 18 residues. For the CDR3, the DNA is TGCGCCAGCAGCTTGCCCTGGAGACAAGCAGGGAGCTCCTACGAGCAGTACTTC. Its protein is CASSLPWRQAGSSYEQYF.

This sequence joins TRBV7-9 and TRBJ1-1; D unresolved. Germline V gene data show CDR1 as SEHNR and CDR2 as FQNEAQ (reference sequence). CDR3 length: 14 residues. The V and J ends lost 0 bases and 3 bases respectively, with 8 bases between them. In DNA form, the CDR3 reads TGTGCCAGCAGCTTAGCGGCCAGACACACTGAAGCTTTCTTT. This codes for CASSLAARHTEAFF.

This clone has only a few counts. The CDR3 sequence: CASSEPGQGQETQYF. CDR3 DNA: TGCGCCAGCAGCGAGCCGGGACAGGGCCAAGAGACCCAGTACTTC. The rearrangement links TRBV5-1 to TRBJ2-5, with 9 bases matching TRBD1. The CDR3 contains 15 residues. Germline CDR1 is SGHRS and CDR2 is YFSETQ. With V trimmed by 4 bases and J by 1 base, 5 bases remained unmatched.

The chain combines TRBV5-8 with TRBJ2-1, with D tentatively TRBD1 or TRBD2 (6 bases each). The CDR3 sequence is 16 residues long. The germline gives CDR1 SGHTS, CDR2 YDEGEE. Trimming removed 2 bases from V and 9 bases from J, with 21 bases in between. CDR3 nucleotide sequence: TGTGCCAGCAGCTTTGGGGGCGGGATCGGCATCATTGAGCAGTTCTTC. Translated, it gives CASSFGGGIGIIEQFF.